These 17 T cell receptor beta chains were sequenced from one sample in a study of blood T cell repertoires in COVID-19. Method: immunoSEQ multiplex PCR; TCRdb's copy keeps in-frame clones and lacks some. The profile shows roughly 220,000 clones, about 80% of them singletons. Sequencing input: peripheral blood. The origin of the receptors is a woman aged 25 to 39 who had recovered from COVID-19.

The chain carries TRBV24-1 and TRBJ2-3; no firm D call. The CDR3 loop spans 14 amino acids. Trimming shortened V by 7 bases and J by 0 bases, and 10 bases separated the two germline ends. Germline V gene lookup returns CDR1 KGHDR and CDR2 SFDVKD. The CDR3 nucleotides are TGTGCCACCAGGTTGCACAGAAGCACAGATACGCAGTATTTT. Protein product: CATRLHRSTDTQYF.

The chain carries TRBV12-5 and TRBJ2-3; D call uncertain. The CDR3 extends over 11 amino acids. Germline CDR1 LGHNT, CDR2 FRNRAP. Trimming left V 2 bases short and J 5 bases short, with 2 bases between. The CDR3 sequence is CASGLQDTQYF. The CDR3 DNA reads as TGTGCTAGTGGTTTGCAAGATACGCAGTATTTT. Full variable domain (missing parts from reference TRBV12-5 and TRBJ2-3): DARVTQTPRHKVTEMGQEVTMRCQPILGHNTVFWYRQTMMQGLELLAYFRNRAPLDDSGMPKDRFSAEMPDATLATLKIQPSEPRDSAVYFCASGLQDTQYFGPGTRLTVL.

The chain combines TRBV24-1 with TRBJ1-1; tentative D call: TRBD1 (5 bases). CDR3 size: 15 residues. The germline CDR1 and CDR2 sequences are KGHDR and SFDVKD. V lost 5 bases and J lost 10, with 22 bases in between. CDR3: CATSVPAAGPGGAFF. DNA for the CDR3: TGTGCCACCAGTGTCCCGGCGGCCGGTCCGGGGGGAGCTTTCTTT.

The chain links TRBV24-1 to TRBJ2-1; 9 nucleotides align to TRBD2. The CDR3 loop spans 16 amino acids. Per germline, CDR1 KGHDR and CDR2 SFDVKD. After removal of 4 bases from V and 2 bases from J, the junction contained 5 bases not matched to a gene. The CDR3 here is CATSETSGLAYNEQFF. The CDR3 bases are TGTGCCACCAGTGAGACTAGCGGATTAGCCTACAATGAGCAGTTCTTC.

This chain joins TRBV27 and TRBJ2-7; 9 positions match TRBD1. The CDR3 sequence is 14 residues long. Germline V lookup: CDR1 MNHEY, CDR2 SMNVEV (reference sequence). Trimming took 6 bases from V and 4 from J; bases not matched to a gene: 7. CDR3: CASRLAGQGYEQYF. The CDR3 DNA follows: TGTGCCAGCAGACTCGCCGGACAGGGGTACGAGCAGTACTTC.

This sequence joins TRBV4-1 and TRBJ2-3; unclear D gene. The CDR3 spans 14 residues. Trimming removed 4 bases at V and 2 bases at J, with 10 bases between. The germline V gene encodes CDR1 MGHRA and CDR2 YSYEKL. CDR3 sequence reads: CASSLDSFTDTQYF. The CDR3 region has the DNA TGCGCCAGCAGCCTTGACTCCTTCACAGATACGCAGTATTTT.

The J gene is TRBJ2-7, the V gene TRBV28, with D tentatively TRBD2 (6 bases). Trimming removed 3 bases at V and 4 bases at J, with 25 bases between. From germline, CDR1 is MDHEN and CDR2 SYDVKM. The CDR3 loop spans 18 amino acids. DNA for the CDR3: TGTGCCAGCAGTTTCCTCTCTTCTGGACACCGTGGGGGGTACGAGCAGTACTTC. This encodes CASSFLSSGHRGGYEQYF.

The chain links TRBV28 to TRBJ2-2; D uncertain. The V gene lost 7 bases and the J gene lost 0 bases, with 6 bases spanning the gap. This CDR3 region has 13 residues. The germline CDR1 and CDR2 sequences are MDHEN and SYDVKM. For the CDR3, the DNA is TGTGCCAGCACAGGCCCGAACACCGGGGAGCTGTTTTTT. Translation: CASTGPNTGELFF.

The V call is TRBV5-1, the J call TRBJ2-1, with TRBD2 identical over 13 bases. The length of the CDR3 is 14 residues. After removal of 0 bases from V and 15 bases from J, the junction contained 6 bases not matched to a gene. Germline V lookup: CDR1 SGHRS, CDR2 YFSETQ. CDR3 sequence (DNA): TGCGCCAGCAGCTTGGGACTAGCGGGAGGCGGGCGGTTCTTC. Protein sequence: CASSLGLAGGGRFF.

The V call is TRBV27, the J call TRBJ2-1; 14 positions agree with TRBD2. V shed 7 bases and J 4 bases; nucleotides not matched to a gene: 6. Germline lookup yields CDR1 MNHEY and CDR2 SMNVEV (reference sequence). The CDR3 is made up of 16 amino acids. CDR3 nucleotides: TGTGCCAGCACCCTAGGGACTAGCGGGGGATACAATGAGCAGTTCTTC. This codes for CASTLGTSGGYNEQFF.

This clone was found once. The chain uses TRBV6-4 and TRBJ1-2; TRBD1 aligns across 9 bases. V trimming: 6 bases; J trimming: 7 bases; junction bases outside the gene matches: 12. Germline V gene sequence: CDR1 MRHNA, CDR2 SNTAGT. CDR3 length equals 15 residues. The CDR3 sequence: CASRSTGQGIRGYTF. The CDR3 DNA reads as TGTGCCAGCAGATCCACAGGACAGGGGATTCGTGGCTACACCTTC.

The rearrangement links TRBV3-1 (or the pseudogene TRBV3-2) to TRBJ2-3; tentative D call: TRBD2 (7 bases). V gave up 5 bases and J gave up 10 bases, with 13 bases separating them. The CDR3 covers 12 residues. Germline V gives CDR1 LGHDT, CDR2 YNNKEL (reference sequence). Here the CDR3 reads CASSERDTPQYF. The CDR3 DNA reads TGTGCCAGCAGCGAGCGGGACACTCCGCAGTATTTT.

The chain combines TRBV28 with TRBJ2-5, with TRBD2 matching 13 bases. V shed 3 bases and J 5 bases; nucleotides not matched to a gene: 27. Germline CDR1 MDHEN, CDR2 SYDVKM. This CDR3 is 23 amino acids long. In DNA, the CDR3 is TGTGCCAGCAGTTTTGAAGGTCTTCGGACTAGCGGGAGTGACGAACCCTATATGGAGACCCAGTACTTC. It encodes CASSFEGLRTSGSDEPYMETQYF.

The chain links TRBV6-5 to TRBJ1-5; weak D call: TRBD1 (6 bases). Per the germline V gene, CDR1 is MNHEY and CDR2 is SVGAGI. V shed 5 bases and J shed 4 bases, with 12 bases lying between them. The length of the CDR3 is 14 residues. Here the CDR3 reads CASSQAGVNQPQHF. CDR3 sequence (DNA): TGTGCCAGCAGTCAGGCAGGGGTGAATCAGCCCCAGCATTTT.

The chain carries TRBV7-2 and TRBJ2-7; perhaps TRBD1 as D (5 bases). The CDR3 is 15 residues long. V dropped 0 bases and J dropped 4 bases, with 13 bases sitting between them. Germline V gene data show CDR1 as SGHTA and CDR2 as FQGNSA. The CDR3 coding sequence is TGTGCCAGCAGCTTAGCAGGGGCAGCCGCATACGAGCAGTACTTC. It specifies CASSLAGAAAYEQYF.

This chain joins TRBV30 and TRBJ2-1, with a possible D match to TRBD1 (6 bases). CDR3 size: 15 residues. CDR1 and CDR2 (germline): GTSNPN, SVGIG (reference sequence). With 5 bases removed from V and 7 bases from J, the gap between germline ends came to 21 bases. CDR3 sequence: CAWHRWAGDKNEQFF. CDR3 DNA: TGTGCCTGGCATAGGTGGGCAGGGGATAAGAATGAGCAGTTCTTC.

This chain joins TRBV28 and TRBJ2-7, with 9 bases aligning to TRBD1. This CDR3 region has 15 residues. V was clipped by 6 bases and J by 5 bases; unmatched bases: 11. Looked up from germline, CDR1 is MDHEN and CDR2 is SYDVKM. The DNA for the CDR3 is TGTGCCAGCAGCTTCTATGGACAGGGGTTCGACGAGCAGTACTTC. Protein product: CASSFYGQGFDEQYF.